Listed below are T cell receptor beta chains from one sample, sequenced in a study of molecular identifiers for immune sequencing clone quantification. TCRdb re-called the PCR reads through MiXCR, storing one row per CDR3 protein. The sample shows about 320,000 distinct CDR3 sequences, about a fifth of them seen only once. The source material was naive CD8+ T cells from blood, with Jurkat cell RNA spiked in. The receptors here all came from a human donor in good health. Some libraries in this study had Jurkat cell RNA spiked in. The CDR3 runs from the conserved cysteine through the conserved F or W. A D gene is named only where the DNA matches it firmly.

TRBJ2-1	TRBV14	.	CASSQDSGSPNNEQFF
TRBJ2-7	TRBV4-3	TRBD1	CASSQIQGGYEQYF
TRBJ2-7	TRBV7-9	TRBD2	CASSLEWGGRAYEQYF
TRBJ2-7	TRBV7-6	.	CACSPRGTEYEQYF
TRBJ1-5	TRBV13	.	CASSLNGAHNQPQHF
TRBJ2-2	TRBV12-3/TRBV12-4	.	CASSTGRGGPYTGELFF
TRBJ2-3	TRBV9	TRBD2	CASSELAGAYTDTQYF
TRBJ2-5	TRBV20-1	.	CSASLLAGAQETQYF
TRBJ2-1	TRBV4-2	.	CASSQPGLGDAYNEQFF
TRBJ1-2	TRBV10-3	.	CAISDDSYGYTF
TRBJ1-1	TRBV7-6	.	CASSSAALGDTEAFF